The clone carrying this T cell receptor beta chain was recorded a few times. Its antigen is undetermined. The CDR3 consists of 15 residues. V was shortened by 7 bases and J by 5 bases, with 20 bases between the two germline ends. In germline, CDR1 is SGHAT, CDR2 FQNNGV. This record belongs to a study of cytomegalovirus exposure and HLA in healthy donors. A multiplex PCR was run with 60 Vbeta primers and 13 Jbeta primers. Authors' methods: There were around 80 million unique TCR beta chains by a later count, and around 10 million of them were shared. Libraries were prepared by immunoSEQ multiplex PCR; TCRdb keeps only in-frame clonotypes and omits some of them. V and J calls and clone size are copied from that table; D and trimming were computed from the DNA. The profile shows around 200,000 clones, 79% of them singletons. Findings and caveats of the study: Trimming of TCR beta V- and J-genes showed a link, identified in a later analysis, to a missense DCLRE1C variant. Because they were indistinguishable, some V segments, including TRBV6-2 and TRBV6-3, were excluded.

The sample consisted of PBMCs. This clonotype was obtained from a woman between 50 and 59 years old in good health and CMV-seronegative. This rearrangement joins TRBV11-2 to TRBJ1-1; D remains unclear. The CDR3 nucleotides are TGTGCCAGCACCTCGCCGAGAGGGCGAAAAACTGAAGCTTTCTTT. This translates into CASTSPRGRKTEAFF.